A single sample gave rise to the 3 T cell receptor beta chains below, sequenced in a study of control samples from healthy donors and cancer patients. The method was immunoSEQ multiplex PCR; TCRdb's version includes in-frame clones alone and lacks a portion of them. There are around 170,000 clones in the sample; approximately 90% occur only once, and 0.68% lies in the top ten. Sequencing was performed on blood. The receptors derive from a woman aged 25 to 39 in good health.

The chain uses TRBV6-5 and TRBJ2-1, with 7 bases fitting TRBD2. V was pared by 2 bases and J by 11 bases, with 6 bases of the junction left unmatched. The CDR3 extends over 13 amino acids. CDR1 is MNHEY and CDR2 is SVGAGI in the germline V gene. The CDR3, as DNA: TGTGCCAGCAGTTACGCGGGAGACACTAAGCAGTTCTTC. This encodes CASSYAGDTKQFF.

V and J are TRBV7-2 and TRBJ2-3; possible D gene TRBD1, 5 bases. CDR3 length: 13 amino acids. The germline V gene encodes CDR1 SGHTA and CDR2 FQGNSA. V lost 5 bases and J 1 base, leaving 7 bases between the germline ends. The CDR3 here is CASSLGGTDTQYF. Here the CDR3 DNA reads TGTGCCAGCAGCCTAGGGGGCACAGATACGCAGTATTTT.

In this sample, this clone turned up once. The genes are TRBV7-3 and TRBJ2-1; a weak D match, TRBD1 (6 bases). Germline V gene data show CDR1 as SGHTA and CDR2 as FQGTGA. The germline V and J ends were trimmed by 5 bases and 4 bases, with 15 bases remaining between them. This CDR3 region has 15 residues. The CDR3: CASSPTGTFYNEQFF. In nucleotides, the CDR3 is TGTGCCAGCAGCCCGACCGGGACATTTTACAATGAGCAGTTCTTC.